This is a list of T cell receptor beta chains from one sample in a study of molecular identifiers for immune sequencing clone quantification. TCRdb re-called the PCR reads with MiXCR, one entry per CDR3 protein. The sample carries just over 40,000 distinct CDR3 sequences, roughly 18% recorded once. The source material was naive CD8+ T cells from blood, with Jurkat cell RNA spiked in. All receptors derive from a human donor in good health. Some libraries in this study had Jurkat cell RNA spiked in. The CDR3 runs from the conserved cysteine through the conserved F or W. D genes are given only for firm matches. Clone size is given for some rows only: seen once, a few or many times, or a class if the clone is expanded.

J gene: TRBJ2-1
V gene: TRBV28
D gene: .
clone size: many
CDR3 DNA: TGTGCCAGCAGCCTGAGGGGGGCCTCCTACAATGAGCAGTTCTTC
CDR3 protein: CASSLRGASYNEQFF

J gene: TRBJ2-1
V gene: TRBV12-3/TRBV12-4
D gene: .
clone size: many
CDR3 DNA: TGTGCCAGCAGTGCCGCCGGCGGCAGGGTTTACAATGAGCAGTTCTTC
CDR3 protein: CASSAAGGRVYNEQFF

J gene: TRBJ1-1
V gene: TRBV5-6
D gene: TRBD1
clone size: many
CDR3 DNA: TGTGCCAGCAGCCGGACAGGGCTCCATGAAACTTTCTTT
CDR3 protein: CASSRTGLHETFF

J gene: TRBJ2-5
V gene: TRBV4-1
D gene: TRBD1
clone size: few
CDR3 DNA: TGCGCCAGCAGCCACCGGGACAGCCAAGAGACCCAGTACTTC
CDR3 protein: CASSHRDSQETQYF

J gene: TRBJ2-2
V gene: TRBV6-2/TRBV6-3
D gene: .
clone size: many
CDR3 DNA: TGTGCCAGCAGCTCTGGGGGGTTGGAGCTGTTTTTT
CDR3 protein: CASSSGGLELFF

J gene: TRBJ2-7
V gene: TRBV12-3/TRBV12-4
D gene: .
clone size: few
CDR3 DNA: TGTGCCAGCAGCAAAACTGGACAGTGGGGCCGCTACGAGCAGTACTTC
CDR3 protein: CASSKTGQWGRYEQYF

J gene: TRBJ2-2
V gene: TRBV28
D gene: TRBD2
clone size: .
CDR3 DNA: TGTGCCAGCAGTCCCCCGTGGAGCGGGAGGGCCCTCACCGGGGAGCTGTTTTTT
CDR3 protein: CASSPPWSGRALTGELFF

J gene: TRBJ2-7
V gene: TRBV5-1
D gene: TRBD2
clone size: many
CDR3 DNA: TGCGCCAGCAGCTTTCTAGCGGGAGGCCGCGACGAGCAGTACTTC
CDR3 protein: CASSFLAGGRDEQYF

J gene: TRBJ2-3
V gene: TRBV7-9
D gene: .
clone size: .
CDR3 DNA: TGTACCAGCAGCTTAGGCCCTCGCACAGATACGCAGTATTTT
CDR3 protein: CTSSLGPRTDTQYF

J gene: TRBJ2-3
V gene: TRBV13
D gene: .
clone size: many
CDR3 DNA: TGTGCCAGCAGCTTAGGAACCATACAGACAGATACGCAGTATTTT
CDR3 protein: CASSLGTIQTDTQYF

J gene: TRBJ2-7
V gene: TRBV5-6
D gene: TRBD1
clone size: many
CDR3 DNA: TGTGCCAGCAGCCCCGCCCTCGGACAGGGCGATACCTACGAGCAGTACTTC
CDR3 protein: CASSPALGQGDTYEQYF

J gene: TRBJ2-1
V gene: TRBV10-3
D gene: .
clone size: .
CDR3 DNA: TGTGCCATCACTTCGGACCGGGATGAGCAGTTCTTC
CDR3 protein: CAITSDRDEQFF

J gene: TRBJ2-1
V gene: TRBV12-3/TRBV12-4
D gene: .
clone size: many
CDR3 DNA: TGTGCCAGCAGTTTAACAGGCGAGACCCACAATGAGCAGTTCTTC
CDR3 protein: CASSLTGETHNEQFF

J gene: TRBJ1-2
V gene: TRBV12-3/TRBV12-4
D gene: .
clone size: many
CDR3 DNA: TGTGCCAGCAGTTTCCCCTCGCTCTATGGCTACACCTTC
CDR3 protein: CASSFPSLYGYTF

J gene: TRBJ2-3
V gene: TRBV9
D gene: TRBD1
clone size: .
CDR3 DNA: TGTGCCAGCGGGACAGGGGCCCCAGATACGCAGTATTTT
CDR3 protein: CASGTGAPDTQYF

J gene: TRBJ2-2
V gene: TRBV27
D gene: TRBD1
clone size: many
CDR3 DNA: TGTGCCAGCAGGACAGGGCGAATCACCGGGGAGCTGTTTTTT
CDR3 protein: CASRTGRITGELFF

J gene: TRBJ2-3
V gene: TRBV9
D gene: .
clone size: .
CDR3 DNA: TGTGCCAGCAGCGTACTAGGGGAAGATACGCAGTATTTT
CDR3 protein: CASSVLGEDTQYF

J gene: TRBJ2-1
V gene: TRBV19
D gene: TRBD2
clone size: .
CDR3 DNA: TGTGCCAGTACCATGGGTAGCGGGGGCTACAATGAGCAGTTCTTC
CDR3 protein: CASTMGSGGYNEQFF

J gene: TRBJ2-1
V gene: TRBV12-3/TRBV12-4
D gene: .
clone size: many
CDR3 DNA: TGTGCCAGCCACGAAGGGCCTTGGCCCAATGAGCAGTTCTTC
CDR3 protein: CASHEGPWPNEQFF

J gene: TRBJ2-5
V gene: TRBV28
D gene: .
clone size: many
CDR3 DNA: TGTGCCAGCAGCTACGCCGGAACACAAGAGACCCAGTACTTC
CDR3 protein: CASSYAGTQETQYF